The rows below give T cell receptor beta chains drawn from one sample of a study of T-cell memory formation after mild COVID-19. In TCRdb, the 5' RACE reads were re-called with MiXCR into one record per CDR3 protein. The sample comprises 65,000 to 95,000 distinct CDR3 sequences, roughly 13% of which are singletons, and less than 45% rests with the top ten. Sequenced sample: PBMCs or a T cell subset sorted from them (not recorded which). The receptors shown here come from a man between 18 and 35 years old who had mild COVID-19 (a few samples of this study predate the infection). Cell type and time point are not known. CDR3s include the opening cysteine and the closing phenylalanine or tryptophan. Fields, in order: CDR3 protein, CDR3 DNA, clone size, J gene, V gene, D gene. D genes are given only for firm matches. Clone size is shown for a subset of rows, as once, few, many or a class of expanded clone.

CASSQDLLTGASTDTQYF TGCGCCAGCAGCCAAGATCTGCTTACGGGGGCTAGCACAGATACGCAGTATTTT few TRBJ2-3 TRBV4-3 .
CASSYLTGGPETQYF TGTGCCAGCAGTTACTTGACAGGGGGTCCAGAGACCCAGTACTTC . TRBJ2-5 TRBV6-5 TRBD1
CASSQEQGLETQYF TGCGCCAGCAGCCAAGAACAGGGGTTGGAGACCCAGTACTTC . TRBJ2-5 TRBV4-3 TRBD1
CRVGDEGPTDTQYF TGCAGGGTCGGAGATGAGGGACCTACAGATACGCAGTATTTT . TRBJ2-3 TRBV20-1 .
CASSPFIYRISGRGSNEQFF TGTGCCAGCAGCCCCTTTATATATAGGATTTCGGGCAGGGGGTCTAATGAGCAGTTCTTC few TRBJ2-1 TRBV6-6 TRBD1
CASSLRNHWEQYF TGTGCCAGCAGTTTACGAAATCACTGGGAGCAGTACTTC . TRBJ2-7 TRBV12-3/TRBV12-4 .
CASSLSGDGTEAFF TGTGCCAGCAGTTTGTCGGGGGATGGCACTGAAGCTTTCTTT . TRBJ1-1 TRBV12-3/TRBV12-4 .
CASSTPGRNSGNTIYF TGTGCCAGCTCAACCCCGGGGAGGAACTCTGGAAACACCATATATTTT few TRBJ1-3 TRBV18 .
CASSLAGRTTSTDTQYF TGTGCCAGCAGCTTAGCGGGCAGGACAACTAGCACAGATACGCAGTATTTT . TRBJ2-3 TRBV7-2 .
CAGGTGGWTDTQYF TGTGCCGGAGGGACGGGGGGCTGGACAGATACGCAGTATTTT . TRBJ2-3 TRBV6-6 .
CSVVGGQGGRGYTF TGCAGCGTTGTGGGGGGACAGGGGGGTCGTGGCTACACCTTC many TRBJ1-2 TRBV29-1 TRBD1
CASSGGDLEQFF TGTGCCAGCAGCGGGGGGGATTTGGAGCAGTTCTTC few TRBJ2-1 TRBV7-8 TRBD2
CASSSNEWNEQFF TGTGCCAGCAGCTCTAATGAGTGGAATGAGCAGTTCTTC . TRBJ2-1 TRBV7-3 .
CASSITPEGGEQYF TGTGCCAGCAGTATTACCCCGGAGGGGGGAGAGCAGTACTTC few TRBJ2-7 TRBV27 .
CASSLLGQYNEQFF TGCGCCAGCAGCTTGCTAGGACAGTACAATGAGCAGTTCTTC many TRBJ2-1 TRBV5-1 .
CASSLSTNEKLFF TGTGCCAGCAGCTTGTCAACTAATGAAAAACTGTTTTTT few TRBJ1-4 TRBV7-9 .
CASSPAEGNEQFF TGTGCCAGCAGCCCGGCCGAAGGGAATGAGCAGTTCTTC few TRBJ2-1 TRBV7-8 .
CASSLVLGGRLERTDTQYF TGTGCCAGCAGTTTAGTCTTGGGGGGGCGACTCGAGAGGACAGATACGCAGTATTTT . TRBJ2-3 TRBV12-3/TRBV12-4 .
CASSLGGAGGNQQFF TGTGCCAGCAGCCTAGGCGGCGCGGGGGGGAATCAGCAGTTCTTC . TRBJ2-1 TRBV7-2 TRBD2